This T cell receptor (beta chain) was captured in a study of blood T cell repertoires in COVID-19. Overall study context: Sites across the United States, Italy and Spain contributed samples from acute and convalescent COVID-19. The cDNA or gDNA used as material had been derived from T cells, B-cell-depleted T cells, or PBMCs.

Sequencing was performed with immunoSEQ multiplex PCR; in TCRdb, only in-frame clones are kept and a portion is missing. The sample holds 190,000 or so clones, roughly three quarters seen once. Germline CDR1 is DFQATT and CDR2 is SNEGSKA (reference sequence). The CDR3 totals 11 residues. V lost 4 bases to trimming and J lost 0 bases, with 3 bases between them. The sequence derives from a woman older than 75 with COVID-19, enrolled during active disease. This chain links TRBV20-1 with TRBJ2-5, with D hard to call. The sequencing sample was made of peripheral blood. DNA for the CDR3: TGCAGTGCTATAGACCAAGAGACCCAGTACTTC. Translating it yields CSAIDQETQYF.